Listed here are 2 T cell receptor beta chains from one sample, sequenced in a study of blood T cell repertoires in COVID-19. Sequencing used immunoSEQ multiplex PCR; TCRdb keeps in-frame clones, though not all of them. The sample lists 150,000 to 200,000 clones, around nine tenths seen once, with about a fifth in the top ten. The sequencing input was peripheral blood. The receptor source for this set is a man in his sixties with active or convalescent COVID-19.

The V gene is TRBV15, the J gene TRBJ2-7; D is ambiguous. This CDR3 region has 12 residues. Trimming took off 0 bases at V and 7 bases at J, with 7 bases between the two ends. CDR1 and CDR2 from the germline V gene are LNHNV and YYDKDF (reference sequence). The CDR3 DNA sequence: TGTGCCACCAGCAGAGACTTCGGGGAGCAGTACTTC. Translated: CATSRDFGEQYF.

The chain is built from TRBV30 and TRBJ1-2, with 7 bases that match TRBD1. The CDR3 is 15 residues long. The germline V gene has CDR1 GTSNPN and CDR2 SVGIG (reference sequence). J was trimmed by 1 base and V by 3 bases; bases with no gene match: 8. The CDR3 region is CAWRARQGGNYGYTF. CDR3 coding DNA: TGTGCCTGGAGAGCCCGGCAGGGGGGTAACTATGGCTACACCTTC.